What follows are 19 T cell receptor beta chains derived from one specimen sequenced in a study of blood T cells in healthy people across ages. A second roughly 7 to 12 cycle PCR used barcoded and J-beta primers. TCRdb reprocessed the 5' RACE reads with MiXCR, giving one entry per CDR3 protein. The sample carries over a million distinct CDR3 sequences, 42% recorded once. Sequences were obtained from blood. The receptors were sampled from a woman under 30 in good health.

This clonotype was counted a few times. V is TRBV27 and J is TRBJ1-2; no clear D. Per germline, CDR1 MNHEY and CDR2 SMNVEV (reference sequence). The V end was cut by 0 bases, the J end by 5 bases, with 13 bases between. The CDR3 is 15 amino acids. CDR3 in amino acids: CASSLSKWGGYGYTF. CDR3 nucleotide sequence: TGTGCCAGCAGTTTATCGAAATGGGGAGGATATGGCTACACCTTC.

V gene TRBV15 combines with J gene TRBJ2-4; 9 bases fit TRBD1. The better agreement between TRBJ2-5 and the DNA end casts doubt on the J call. The CDR3 is made up of 16 amino acids. CDR1 and CDR2 (germline): LNHNV, YYDKDF (reference sequence). The CDR3 protein is CATSRDVGQGRETQYF. CDR3 DNA: TGTGCCACCAGCAGAGATGTTGGACAGGGGCGAGAGACCCAGTACTTC.

The chain has TRBV7-9 and TRBJ2-4, with TRBD1 as a possible D gene (6 bases). The DNA end is a closer match to TRBJ2-5, so the J assignment may be wrong. Germline V gene data show CDR1 as SEHNR and CDR2 as FQNEAQ (reference sequence). The CDR3 totals 15 residues. The CDR3 DNA reads TGTGCCAGCAGCTTAGCGTTAACAGGGAAAGAGACCCAGTACTTC. Protein product: CASSLALTGKETQYF.

On this clonotype: A junction boundary mismatches the germline segment, possibly from a read error. V and J are TRBV11-2 and TRBJ2-5; D ambiguous. The germline CDR1 and CDR2 sequences are SGHAT and FQNNGV. This CDR3 spans 14 amino acids. The CDR3 protein is CTSSPRVGQETQYF. The CDR3 DNA reads as TGTACCAGCAGCCCCCGGGTGGGCCAAGAGACCCAGTACTTC. Full variable domain (rest looked up from reference TRBV11-2 and TRBJ2-5): EAGVAQSPRYKIIEKRQSVAFWCNPISGHATLYWYQQILGQGPKLLIQFQNNGVVDDSQLPKDRFSAERLKGVDSTLKIQPAKLEDSAVYLCTSSPRVGQETQYFGPGTRLLVL.

This sequence joins TRBV18 and TRBJ2-1, with D unresolved. Trimming pared 7 bases from V and 9 bases from J, leaving 16 bases between. The germline V gene has CDR1 KGHSH and CDR2 LQKENI. The CDR3 length is 13 residues. The CDR3 spells CASCPITWSEQFF. The CDR3 nucleotides are TGTGCCAGCTGCCCAATCACCTGGAGTGAGCAGTTCTTC.

The V call is TRBV4-3, the J call TRBJ2-7; 9 bases fit TRBD2. CDR1 and CDR2 (germline): LGHNA, YSLEER. Germline trimming cut 0 bases from V and 3 bases from J; bases unmatched to any gene: 9. The CDR3 contains 17 residues. The CDR3 bases are TGCGCCAGCAGCCAAGAGCCTAGCGGGACGGCGGGCTACGAGCAGTACTTC. This translates into CASSQEPSGTAGYEQYF.

The rearrangement joins TRBV7-9 to TRBJ2-6; the match to TRBD1 covers 10 bases. V was clipped by 5 bases and J by 0 bases; unmatched bases: 7. This CDR3 is 18 amino acids long. Looked up from germline, CDR1 is SEHNR and CDR2 is FQNEAQ (reference sequence). The CDR3 spells CASSTLGQGLSGANVLTF. For the CDR3, the DNA is TGTGCCAGCAGCACCCTGGGACAGGGGCTCTCTGGGGCCAACGTCCTGACTTTC.

This clonotype was seen more than once but under ten times. The chain recombines TRBV21-1 with TRBJ2-3; no check of the table's D call, TRBD1, against the DNA was made. TRBV21-1 is a documented pseudogene. CDR3 length equals 15 residues. This CDR3 reads CAPDQFLGVADTQYF. Written as DNA, the CDR3 is TGTGCCCCGGACCAATTTCTGGGGGTGGCAGATACGCAGTATTTT.

The chain combines TRBV7-3 with TRBJ2-1, with TRBD2 matching 11 bases. This CDR3 comprises 16 residues. Germline trimming cut 1 base from V and 7 bases from J; bases unmatched to any gene: 6. Germline V gene sequence: CDR1 SGHTA, CDR2 FQGTGA. CDR3 amino acids: CASSLIIAGGRNEQFF. The CDR3 DNA follows: TGTGCCAGCAGCTTAATAATAGCGGGAGGGCGGAATGAGCAGTTCTTC.

This chain connects TRBV6-4 to TRBJ2-1; 11 nucleotides match TRBD2. The germline V gene encodes CDR1 MRHNA and CDR2 SNTAGT. The CDR3 runs 21 residues. V shed 0 bases, J shed 3 bases, and the junction held 16 bases outside the gene matches. DNA for the CDR3: TGTGCCAGCAGTGACTCGAAGTTGGGCCGGTCTAGCGGGAGGTACTACAATGAGCAGTTCTTC. This translates into CASSDSKLGRSSGRYYNEQFF.

This clonotype was seen a few times. V usage is TRBV7-2 and J usage is TRBJ2-4; D gene uncertain. The V end was cut by 5 bases, the J end by 1 base, with 15 bases between. This CDR3 is 16 amino acids long. Germline CDR1 SGHTA, CDR2 FQGNSA. DNA of the CDR3: TGTGCCAGCAGCCTAGGCCGGTGGGGTGCCAAAAACATTCAGTACTTC. Amino acids: CASSLGRWGAKNIQYF.

This clonotype was observed at least ten times. The chain recombines TRBV20-1 with TRBJ1-2, with 8 bases identical to TRBD1. The CDR3 spans 13 residues. Trimming took 5 bases from V and 4 from J; bases not matched to a gene: 6. The germline V gene has CDR1 DFQATT and CDR2 SNEGSKA (reference sequence). The CDR3 DNA sequence: TGCAGTGCTGGCTCAGGGGGCCTCTATGGCTACACCTTC. It encodes CSAGSGGLYGYTF.

The chain employs TRBV7-2 and TRBJ2-1; D may match TRBD1 or TRBD2 (6 bases each). Germline values: CDR1 SGHTA, CDR2 FQGNSA. The CDR3 totals 15 residues. The V end lost 1 base, the J end lost 3 bases, and 10 bases lay between the germline ends. CDR3 in DNA: TGTGCCAGCAGCTTAGAACAGGGAGGCTACAATGAGCAGTTCTTC. Translating gives CASSLEQGGYNEQFF.

The V gene is TRBV25-1, the J gene TRBJ1-2; 10 positions agree with TRBD1. After removal of 4 bases from V and 5 bases from J, the junction contained 7 bases not matched to a gene. CDR1 and CDR2 from the germline V gene are MGHDK and SYGVNS. The CDR3 runs to 15 residues. In nucleotides, the CDR3 is TGTGCCAGCAGTGGCCCGGGGACAGGGGATTATGGCTACACCTTC. Translated: CASSGPGTGDYGYTF.

The gene calls are TRBV6-5 and TRBJ2-7; 10 bases fit TRBD1. This CDR3 has 16 amino acids. The V and J ends lost 8 bases and 0 bases, in that order; junction bases with no gene match: 10. Germline CDR1 and CDR2: MNHEY and SVGAGI. The CDR3 bases are TGTGCCAGCCAGCGCGGGACAGGGGTTAGCTCCTACGAGCAGTACTTC. This sequence encodes CASQRGTGVSSYEQYF.

The chain joins TRBV21-1 to TRBJ1-5; TRBD1, as called in the table, went unchecked against the DNA. TRBV21-1 is classified as a pseudogene. The CDR3 is 19 amino acids. The CDR3 bases are TGTGCCAGCAGCAAAGACGACAGGGCCTCTGCCTCTAGCAATCAGCCCCAGCATTTT. Translated: CASSKDDRASASSNQPQHF.

This sequence joins TRBV9 and TRBJ2-1; possible D gene TRBD2, 7 bases. The CDR3 contains 15 residues. CDR1 SGDLS and CDR2 YYNGEE come from the germline V gene. V was cut by 1 base and J by 5 bases, with 13 bases left in between. The CDR3 protein is CASSVRGAPDNEQFF. DNA for the CDR3: TGTGCCAGCAGCGTACGGGGGGCTCCTGACAATGAGCAGTTCTTC.

The chain carries TRBV6-5 and TRBJ2-5; D possibly corresponds to TRBD2 (5 bases). The CDR3 covers 11 residues. Germline V gives CDR1 MNHEY, CDR2 SVGAGI. V lost 3 bases and J 9 bases, leaving 8 bases between the germline ends. The CDR3 here is CASSYKGAQYF. As DNA, the CDR3 is TGTGCCAGCAGTTATAAGGGAGCCCAGTACTTC.

V and J are TRBV9 and TRBJ1-2; 7 bases map to TRBD1. After removal of 5 bases from V and 0 bases from J, the junction contained 10 bases not matched to a gene. The CDR3 length is 16 residues. Germline V CDR1 and CDR2: SGDLS, YYNGEE. In nucleotides, the CDR3 is TGTGCCAGCAGTCGGGACAGCCAGAACACTAACTATGGCTACACCTTC. It specifies CASSRDSQNTNYGYTF.